Detailed here is one TCR beta chain. Its antigen is still unknown. No clone much larger than this one lies a single base away; base qualities are absent. TCRbeta CDR3 regions were amplified from genomic DNA by means of the immunoSEQ Assay, a bias-controlled multiplex PCR. For the original study's pipeline: The number of nucleated cells in each sample was estimated from the amplification of reference gene primers within the assay. To quantify the absolute abundance of each unique TCRbeta CDR3 rearrangement, sequence reads were collapsed and filtered. For each sample, productive Simpson clonality was calculated as the square root of Simpson's diversity index over productive rearrangements. Here the immuneACCESS table is served through TCRdb, limited to in-frame sequences with V and J called. Missing clones are a known gap in these copies; in checked studies unresolved V genes cover under half, and the rest lacks a known reason. Clonal size and the V and J genes are those of that table, whereas D and trimming came from the DNA. This sample is represented by approximately 93,000 clones; roughly 85% of them were singletons. The top ten hold about 25% of the sample.

CDR1 and CDR2 are drawn from the germline V gene: SQVTM, ANQGSEA. From its cysteine to its phenylalanine, the CDR3 spans 13 amino acids. Just the 39-base CDR3 DNA is kept, in frame starting at base 1. V is pruned by 4 bases and J by 7 bases, leaving 8 bases of the junction without a gene match. These data are taken from a study of blood T cell repertoires in COVID-19 (dated by TCRdb to about 2020). About the full investigation: The collaborator samples originated in the United States, Italy and Spain and spanned the acute and convalescent phases of COVID-19. The prospective study material was composed of cDNA or gDNA derived from T cells, B-cell-depleted T cells, or PBMCs. The dataset comprised deeply sampled blood TCRbeta repertoires from subjects exposed to, actively infected with, or recovered from COVID-19. The repertoires were released in a freely available public database intended as a resource for research on the immune response to SARS-CoV-2. Samples were obtained from the ongoing ImmuneRACE study (first 160 participants) and from 950 to 1,500 subjects provided by 6 global collaborators. Sample metadata almost always included a de-identified subject ID, COVID-19 status, age in years and sex. Where available, HLA class I and class II types were taken from metadata supplied by the sample provider and were not determined by assay-based typing.

Points the paper makes about the study in general: The quantity of clinical and demographic metadata differed by source and by participant and was supplied without curation.

The collaborating institutions used their own protocols to collect whole blood in K2EDTA tubes. For TCRbeta analysis, collaborators shipped samples as frozen whole blood, isolated PBMCs, or DNA extracted from either of those sample types. Sequences were obtained from peripheral blood. The clonotype comes from a man in his forties or fifties with active or convalescent COVID-19. The sequence is built from TRBV29-1 and TRBJ2-7; TRBD1 matches 9 bases in the middle. The DNA sequence is given as TGCAGCGTTGCGTACGGGACAGGGCGGGAGCAGTACTTC. This sequence encodes CSVAYGTGREQYF.